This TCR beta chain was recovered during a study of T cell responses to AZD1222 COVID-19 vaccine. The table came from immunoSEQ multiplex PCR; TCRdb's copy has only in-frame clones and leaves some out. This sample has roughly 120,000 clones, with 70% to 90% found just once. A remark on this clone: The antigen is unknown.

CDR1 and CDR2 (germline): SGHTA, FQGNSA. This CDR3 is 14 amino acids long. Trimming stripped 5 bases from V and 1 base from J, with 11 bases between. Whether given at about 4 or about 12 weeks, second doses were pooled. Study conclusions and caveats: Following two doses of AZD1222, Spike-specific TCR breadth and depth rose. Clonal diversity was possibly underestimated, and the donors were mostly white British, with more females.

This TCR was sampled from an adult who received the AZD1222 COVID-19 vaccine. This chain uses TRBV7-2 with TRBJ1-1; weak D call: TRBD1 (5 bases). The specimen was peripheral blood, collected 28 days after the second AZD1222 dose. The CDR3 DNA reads TGTGCCAGCAGCCGGGACCGGCGGAACACTGAAGCTTTCTTT. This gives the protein CASSRDRRNTEAFF.